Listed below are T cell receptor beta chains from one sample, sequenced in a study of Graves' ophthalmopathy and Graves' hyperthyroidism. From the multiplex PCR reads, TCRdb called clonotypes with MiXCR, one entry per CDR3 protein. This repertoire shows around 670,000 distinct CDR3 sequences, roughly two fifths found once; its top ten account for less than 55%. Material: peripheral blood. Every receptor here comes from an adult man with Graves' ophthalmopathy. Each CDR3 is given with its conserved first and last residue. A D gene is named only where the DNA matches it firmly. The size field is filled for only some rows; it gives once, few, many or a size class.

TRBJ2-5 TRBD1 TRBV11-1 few TGTGCCAGCAGGTGGACAGGGGGTCTGAAAGAGACCCAGTACTTC CASRWTGGLKETQYF
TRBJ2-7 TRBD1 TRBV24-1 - TGTGCCAGCAGTCCCCCGGGACAGGGTATGTACGAGCAGTACTTC CASSPPGQGMYEQYF
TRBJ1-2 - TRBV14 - TGTGCCAGCAGCCAATTCGAGGGGTCCGACTATGGCTACACCTTC CASSQFEGSDYGYTF
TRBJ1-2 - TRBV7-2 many TGTGCCAGCAGCTTAATGACAGTCGGGTTTGCAGATGGCTACACCTTC CASSLMTVGFADGYTF
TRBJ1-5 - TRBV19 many TGTGCCAGTAGTACGCAAACAGGGCTGAGCAATCAGCCCCAGCATTTT CASSTQTGLSNQPQHF
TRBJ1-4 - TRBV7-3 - TGTGCCAGCAGCCTACAGGGATTCGGGGGATATAATGAAAAACTGTTTTTT CASSLQGFGGYNEKLFF
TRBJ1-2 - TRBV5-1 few TGCGCCAGCAGCTTGGCGGAAAGGGTCGGGTTTGGTGATGGCTACACCTTC CASSLAERVGFGDGYTF
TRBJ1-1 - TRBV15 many TGTGCCACCAGCAGCCGTTTCATGAACACTGAAGCTTTCTTT CATSSRFMNTEAFF
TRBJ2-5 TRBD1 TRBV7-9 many TGTGCCAGCAGCTCCACAGGGGCGGAGACCCAGTACTTC CASSSTGAETQYF
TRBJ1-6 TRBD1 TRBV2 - TGTGCCAGCAGCCAAAAGCCCCGACAGGGCCTCTCACCCCTCCACTTT CASSQKPRQGLSPLHF
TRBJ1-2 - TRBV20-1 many TGCAGTGCTATTTATCTTAGAGGATTATTC CSAIYLRGLF
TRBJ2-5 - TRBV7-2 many TGTGCCAGCAGCTCACAAGAGACCCAGTACTTC CASSSQETQYF
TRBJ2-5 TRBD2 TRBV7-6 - TGTGCCACCAGCGACCCCGGGACTAGCGGGGGGAAGACCCAGTACTTC CATSDPGTSGGKTQYF
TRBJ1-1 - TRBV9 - TGTGCCAGCAGCGTACGACAGGCCAACACTGAAGCTTTCTTT CASSVRQANTEAFF
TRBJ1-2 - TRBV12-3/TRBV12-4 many TGTGCCAGCAGTCTCAGGGAAAACTATGGCTACACCTTC CASSLRENYGYTF
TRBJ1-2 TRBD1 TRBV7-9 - TGTGCCAGCAGCTTGGAAGGGGGCGCTAACTATGGCTACACCTTC CASSLEGGANYGYTF
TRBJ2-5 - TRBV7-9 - TGTGCCAGCAGCTTAATGGGGGGCAGGGGCAGGGAGACCCAGTACTTC CASSLMGGRGRETQYF
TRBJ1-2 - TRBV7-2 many TGTGCCAGCAGCAGGACCGGGACGGGAGGCTACACCTTC CASSRTGTGGYTF
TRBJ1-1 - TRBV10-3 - TGTGCCATAGCACCCGATGGAGCCGAAGCTTTCTTT CAIAPDGAEAFF
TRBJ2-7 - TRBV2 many TGTGCCAGCACGGTCACCTCCTACGAGCAGTACTTC CASTVTSYEQYF
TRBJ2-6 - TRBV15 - TGTGCCACCAGCAGTGCTGGGACATCGATCTCTGGGGCCAACGTCCTGACTTTC CATSSAGTSISGANVLTF
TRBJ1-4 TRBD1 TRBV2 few TGTGCCAGCAGGATGGACAGGGAGACTGAAAAACTGTTTTTT CASRMDRETEKLFF
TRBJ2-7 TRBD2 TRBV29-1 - TGCAGTGAAGTTGGGGCTAGCGGGGGGTTACGGTACTTC CSEVGASGGLRYF
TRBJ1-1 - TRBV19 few TGTGCCAGTAGTATCTTTGTCGCGGCGGGCGCGGGGGACACTGAAGCTTTCTTT CASSIFVAAGAGDTEAFF
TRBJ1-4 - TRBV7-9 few TGTGCCAGCAGCTTAATGGGGTCCGGAGGTGAAAAACTGTTTTTT CASSLMGSGGEKLFF
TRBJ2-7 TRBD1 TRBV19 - TGTGCCAGTAGTTTCCCCGGGACAGTTGGCAACTACGAGCAGTACTTC CASSFPGTVGNYEQYF
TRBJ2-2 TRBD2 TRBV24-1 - TGTGCCACCAGCCCTTGGGGAGCGGGGGCCCACACCGGGGAGCTGTTTTTT CATSPWGAGAHTGELFF
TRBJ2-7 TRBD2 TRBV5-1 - TGCGCCAGCAGCCCTACGACTAGCGGAGCCTACGAGCAGTACTTC CASSPTTSGAYEQYF
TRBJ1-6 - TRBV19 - TGTGCCAGTAGTATAGTGGCAGTCTCACCCCTCCACTTT CASSIVAVSPLHF
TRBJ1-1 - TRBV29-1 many TGCAGCGTTGAAGGTGGGAACACTGAAGCTTTCTTT CSVEGGNTEAFF
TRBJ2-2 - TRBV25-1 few TGTGCCAGCAGATCACCCGTGCTTGACGGGGAGCTGTTTTTT CASRSPVLDGELFF
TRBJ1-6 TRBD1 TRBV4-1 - TGCGCCAGCAGCCACATACAGGGGCATAATTCACCCCTCCACTTT CASSHIQGHNSPLHF
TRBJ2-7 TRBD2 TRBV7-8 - TGTGCCAGCAGCGGGATAGGACTAGCGGAATACGAGCAGTACTTC CASSGIGLAEYEQYF
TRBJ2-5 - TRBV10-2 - TGTGCCAGCAGTTACTCAGCGGACAGAGGAGAGACCCAGTACTTC CASSYSADRGETQYF
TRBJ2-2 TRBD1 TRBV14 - TGTGCCAGCAGCCAAGCACAACAGGGGGCTTTCGGGGAGCTGTTTTTT CASSQAQQGAFGELFF
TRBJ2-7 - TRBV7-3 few TGTGCCAGCAGCCCAGTCCGGGACTACGAGCAGTACTTC CASSPVRDYEQYF
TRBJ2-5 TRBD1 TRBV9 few TGTGCCAGCAGCCAAGCATCGGCAGGGGGCGTGGAGACCCAGTACTTC CASSQASAGGVETQYF
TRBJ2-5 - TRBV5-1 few TGCGCCAGCAGCTTCCCGACTTCCAGGGGGGGAGAGACCCAGTACTTC CASSFPTSRGGETQYF
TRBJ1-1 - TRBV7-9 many TGTGCCAGCAGCCGGGGCGGGGGGAACACTGAAGCTTTCTTT CASSRGGGNTEAFF
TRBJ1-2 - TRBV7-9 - TGTGCCAGCAGCTTAGCGGTCGGACAGAGGTCGAGTTTAACCTTC CASSLAVGQRSSLTF
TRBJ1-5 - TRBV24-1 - TGTGCCAGCTCACCATGGGATAGCAATCAGCCCCAGCATTTT CASSPWDSNQPQHF
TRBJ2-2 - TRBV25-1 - TGTGCCAGCAGCCAAGTCACAGGGAACACCGGGGAGCTGTTTTTT CASSQVTGNTGELFF
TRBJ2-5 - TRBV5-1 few TGCGCCAGCAGCGAGTCGGGTTTTGGGCTTGAGACCCAGTACTTC CASSESGFGLETQYF
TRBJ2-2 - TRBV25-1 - TGTGCCAGCAGCGTCCCCGCGAACACCGGGGAGCTGTTTTTT CASSVPANTGELFF
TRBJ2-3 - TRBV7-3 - TGTGCCAGCAGCTTGGAATTCACAGATACGCAGTATTTT CASSLEFTDTQYF
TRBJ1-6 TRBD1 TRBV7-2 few TGTGCCAGCAGCTTGGCAGGGGGCTCGAATTCACCCCTCCACTTT CASSLAGGSNSPLHF
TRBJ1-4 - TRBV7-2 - TGTGCCAGCAGCTCCGGACCGGCAACTAATGAAAAACTGTTTTTT CASSSGPATNEKLFF